This T cell receptor (beta chain) was retrieved from a study of T-cell reconstitution after alpha-beta-depleted transplantation in children. A library of TCRbeta sequences, prepared with unique molecular identifiers, was generated. TCRdb fed the PCR reads into MiXCR, producing one record per CDR3 protein. The sample holds 350,000 to 500,000 distinct CDR3 sequences, over 40% seen once. Overall study results and limits: At one year after transplant, newly produced T cells mostly accounted for T-cell counts and diversity. Some patients showed high day-60 TCRbeta diversity, which derived from surviving recipient T cells and thymic progenitors. Expanded graft clones numbering several hundred reportedly gave rise to alpha-beta T cells about two months after transplant.

This CDR3 is 14 amino acids long. Per germline, CDR1 KGHSH and CDR2 LQKENI. The ends lost 0 bases at V and 7 bases at J; junction bases unmatched: 5. This clonotype occurred many times. Its antigen is as yet unknown. This sequence originates from a girl aged 2-10 years with aplastic anemia, due to receive a stem cell transplant. This chain links TRBV18 with TRBJ2-7; TRBD1 aligns across 8 bases. The sequenced sample was PBMCs, obtained before TCRalphabeta/CD19-depleted stem cell transplant. The CDR3 nucleotides are TGTGCCAGCTCACCACCGACAGGGGTCCATGAGCAGTACTTC. It translates to CASSPPTGVHEQYF.